This TCR beta chain was retrieved from a study of CD8 T cells in ankylosing spondylitis. Per the germline V gene, CDR1 is SGHAT and CDR2 is FQNNGV. J lost 1 base, V lost 6 bases, and 4 bases had no gene match. The CDR3 runs to 15 residues. In making TCR beta libraries, quantitative 5'-RACE with molecular barcodes was used. TCRdb reprocessed the 5' RACE reads with MiXCR, giving one entry per CDR3 protein. Of 350,000 or so distinct CDR3 sequences detected, 8% appear once; the ten largest clones hold about 14%. Broader study findings: Ankylosing spondylitis blood seemed to carry a telltale TCR beta motif made of eight highly homologous variants. Disease-linked clones bore a CD8+ phenotype, appearing relatively rarely in peripheral blood. The authors reported significant enrichment of disease-linked clones in matched ankylosing spondylitis synovial fluid.

This clonotype showed up just a few times. Its antigen is as yet unknown. The chain joins TRBV11-2 to TRBJ2-2; 8 positions match TRBD2. The sequenced sample was blood, either unsorted or a sorted T cell fraction (not recorded which). This clonotype originated in a male donor with ankylosing spondylitis. The CDR3 DNA follows: TGTGCCAGCAGACCAACTAGCGGGAACACCGGGGAGCTGTTTTTT. This sequence encodes CASRPTSGNTGELFF.